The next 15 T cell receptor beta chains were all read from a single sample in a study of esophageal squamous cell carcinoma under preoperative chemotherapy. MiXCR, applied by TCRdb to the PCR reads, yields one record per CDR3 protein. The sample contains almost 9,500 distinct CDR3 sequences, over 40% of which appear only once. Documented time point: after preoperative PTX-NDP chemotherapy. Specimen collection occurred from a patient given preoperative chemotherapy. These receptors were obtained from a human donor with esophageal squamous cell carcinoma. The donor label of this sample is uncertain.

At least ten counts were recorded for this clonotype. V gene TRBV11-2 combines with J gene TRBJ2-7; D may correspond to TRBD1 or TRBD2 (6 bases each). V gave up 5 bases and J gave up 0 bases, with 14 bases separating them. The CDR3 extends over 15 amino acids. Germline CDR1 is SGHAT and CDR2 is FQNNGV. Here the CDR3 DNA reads TGTGCCAGCAGCCGTGGGGGGCCAACCTCCTACGAGCAGTACTTC. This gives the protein CASSRGGPTSYEQYF.

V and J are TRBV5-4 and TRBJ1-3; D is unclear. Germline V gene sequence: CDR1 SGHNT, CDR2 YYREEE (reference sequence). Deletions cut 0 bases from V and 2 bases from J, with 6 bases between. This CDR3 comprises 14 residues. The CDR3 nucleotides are TGTGCCAGCAGCTTGGATCTCACTGGAAACACCATATATTTT. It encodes CASSLDLTGNTIYF.

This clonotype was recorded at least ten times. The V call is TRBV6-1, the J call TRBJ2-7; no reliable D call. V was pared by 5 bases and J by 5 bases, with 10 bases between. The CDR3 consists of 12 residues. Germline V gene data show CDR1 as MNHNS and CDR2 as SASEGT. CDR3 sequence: CASSQVQNEQYF. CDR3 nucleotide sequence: TGTGCCAGCAGTCAGGTACAGAACGAGCAGTACTTC.

The CDR3 sequence is CARGEGAGAEDTQYF. CDR3 DNA sequence: TGTGCCAGGGGGGAAGGGGCAGGGGCCGAAGATACGCAGTATTTT. V usage is TRBV6-1 and J usage is TRBJ2-3; weak D call: TRBD1 (6 bases). CDR3 length equals 15 residues. The V gene lost 9 bases and the J gene lost 5 bases, with 21 bases spanning the gap. From germline, CDR1 is MNHNS and CDR2 SASEGT.

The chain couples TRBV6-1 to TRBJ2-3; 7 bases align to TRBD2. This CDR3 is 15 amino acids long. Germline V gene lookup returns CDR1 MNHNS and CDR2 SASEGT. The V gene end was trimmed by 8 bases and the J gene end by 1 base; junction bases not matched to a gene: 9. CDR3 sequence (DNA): TGTGCCAGCCTCCGGGGGAGGGTCGGCACAGATACGCAGTATTTT. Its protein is CASLRGRVGTDTQYF.

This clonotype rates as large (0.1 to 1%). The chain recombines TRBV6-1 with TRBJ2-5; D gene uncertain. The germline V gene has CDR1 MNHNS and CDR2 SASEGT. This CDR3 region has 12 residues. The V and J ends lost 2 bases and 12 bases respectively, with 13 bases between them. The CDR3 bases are TGTGCCAGCAGTGAAATAACCGCATGGGAGTACTTC. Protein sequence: CASSEITAWEYF.

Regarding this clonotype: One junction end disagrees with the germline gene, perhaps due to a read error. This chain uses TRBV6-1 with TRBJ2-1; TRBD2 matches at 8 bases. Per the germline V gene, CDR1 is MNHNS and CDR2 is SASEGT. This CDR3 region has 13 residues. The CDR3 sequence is CASREGGRNEQFF. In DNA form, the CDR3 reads TGTGCCAGCAGGGAAGGCGGGAGGAATGAGCAGTTCTTC.

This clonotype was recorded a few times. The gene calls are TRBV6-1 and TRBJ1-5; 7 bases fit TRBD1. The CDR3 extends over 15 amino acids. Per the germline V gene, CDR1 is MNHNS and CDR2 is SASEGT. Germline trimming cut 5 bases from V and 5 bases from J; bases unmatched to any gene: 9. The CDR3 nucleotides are TGTGCCAGCAGTATCCGAGACAGGGAACATCAGCCCCAGCATTTT. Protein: CASSIRDREHQPQHF.

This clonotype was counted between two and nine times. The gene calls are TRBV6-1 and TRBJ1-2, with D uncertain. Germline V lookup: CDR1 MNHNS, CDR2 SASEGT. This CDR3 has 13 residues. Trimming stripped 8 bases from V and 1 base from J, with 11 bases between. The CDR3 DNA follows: TGTGCCAGCTCGAGAGGGTTTAACTATGGCTACACCTTC. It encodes CASSRGFNYGYTF.

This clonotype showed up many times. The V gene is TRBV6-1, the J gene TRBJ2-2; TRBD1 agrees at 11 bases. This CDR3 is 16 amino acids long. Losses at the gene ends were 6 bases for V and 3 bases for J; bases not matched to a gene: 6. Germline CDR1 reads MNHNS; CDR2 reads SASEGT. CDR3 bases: TGTGCCAGCAGCCCGAGGGACAGGGGGGACACCGGGGAGCTGTTTTTT. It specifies CASSPRDRGDTGELFF.

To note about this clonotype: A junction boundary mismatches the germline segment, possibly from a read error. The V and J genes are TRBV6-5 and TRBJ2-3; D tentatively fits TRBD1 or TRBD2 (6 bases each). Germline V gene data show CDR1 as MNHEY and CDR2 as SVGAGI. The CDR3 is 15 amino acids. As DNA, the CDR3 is TGTGGCAGGGGTTACGGGGGAGGTGTCCAAGATACGCAGTATTTC. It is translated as CGRGYGGGVQDTQYF.

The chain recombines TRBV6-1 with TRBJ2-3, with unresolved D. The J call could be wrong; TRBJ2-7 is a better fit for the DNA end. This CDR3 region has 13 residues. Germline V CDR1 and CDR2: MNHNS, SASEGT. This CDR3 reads CASTGVSADTQYF. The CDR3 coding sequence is TGTGCCAGCACGGGTGTGAGCGCAGATACGCAGTACTTC.

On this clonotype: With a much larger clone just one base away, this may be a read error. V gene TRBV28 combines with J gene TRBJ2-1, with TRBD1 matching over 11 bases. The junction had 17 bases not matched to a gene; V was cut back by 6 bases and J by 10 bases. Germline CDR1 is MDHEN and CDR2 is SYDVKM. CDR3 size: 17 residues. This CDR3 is CASRLKGQGAGGDEQFF. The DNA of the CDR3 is TGTGCCAGCAGACTAAAAGGACAGGGGGCTGGTGGGGACGAGCAGTTCTTC.

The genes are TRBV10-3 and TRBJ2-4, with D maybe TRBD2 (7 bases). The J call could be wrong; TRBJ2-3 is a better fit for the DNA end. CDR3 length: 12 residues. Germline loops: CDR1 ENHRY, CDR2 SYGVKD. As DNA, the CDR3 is TGTGCGGGGCCGGGGGGCAAAAATATTCAGTATTTT. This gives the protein CAGPGGKNIQYF.

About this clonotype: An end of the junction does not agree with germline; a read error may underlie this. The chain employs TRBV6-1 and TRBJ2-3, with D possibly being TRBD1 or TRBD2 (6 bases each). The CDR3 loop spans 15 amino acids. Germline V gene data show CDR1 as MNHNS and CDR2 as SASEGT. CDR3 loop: CASKRRGCNKDTQYF. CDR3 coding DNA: TGTGCCAGCAAACGGAGGGGGTGCAACAAAGATACTCAGTATTTT.